The T cell receptor (beta chain) under discussion was sequenced for a study of OX40 agonist ivuxolimab in advanced cancers. For this clone: The antigen remains undetermined.

The germline CDR1 and CDR2 sequences are SGHNT and YYREEE (reference sequence). The V and J ends lost 1 base and 5 bases respectively, with 9 bases between them. The CDR3 sequence is 13 residues long. Findings of the study overall: More expanded clones were seen, on average, in CD8+ T cells than in CD4+. The investigators did not determine what antigen specificity the expanded peripheral T cells had.

TCRdb keeps only in-frame clones here, not all; method: immunoSEQ multiplex PCR. The sample lists tens of thousands of clones, roughly 86% occurring once. The sample was CD4+ or CD8+ T cells sorted from blood, taken in a trial of the OX40 agonist ivuxolimab. This sequence originates from an adult with an advanced solid tumor such as melanoma, head and neck, liver or kidney cancer. The chain uses TRBV5-4 and TRBJ1-2, with D possibly TRBD1 on 5 matching bases. CDR3 nucleotide sequence: TGTGCCAGCAGCTTGCCAGGGCGGTATGGCTACACCTTC. Residues: CASSLPGRYGYTF. Combining the CDR3 with reference TRBV5-4 and TRBJ1-2 gives the whole variable domain ETGVTQSPTHLIKTRGQQVTLRCSSQSGHNTVSWYQQALGQGPQFIFQYYREEENGRGNFPPRFSGLQFPNYSSELNVNALELDDSALYLCASSLPGRYGYTFGSGTRLTVV.